These T cell receptor beta chains were read from a single sample in a study of blood T cells in healthy people across ages. TCRdb reprocessed the 5' RACE reads via MiXCR and lists one record per CDR3 protein. The sample includes about 620,000 distinct CDR3 sequences, about 50% of them seen just once. Sequencing was performed on blood. These receptor sequences come from a woman of 80 years or more in good health. The CDR3 runs from the conserved cysteine through the conserved F or W. A D gene is named only where the DNA matches it firmly. Clone size appears in some rows only: once, few, many, or a class for an expanded clone.

size: few
V: TRBV29-1
D: NA
J: TRBJ2-1
CDR3: CSAGGGGGRNEQFF
DNA: TGCAGCGCTGGTGGGGGAGGCGGGCGGAATGAGCAGTTCTTC

size: few
V: TRBV7-2
D: NA
J: TRBJ1-6
CDR3: CASSLDQSGNSPLHF
DNA: TGTGCCAGCAGCTTAGACCAGTCCGGTAATTCACCCCTCCACTTT

size: once
V: TRBV20-1
D: TRBD1
J: TRBJ1-1
CDR3: CSASGDRRGTEAFF
DNA: TGCAGTGCTAGTGGGGACAGGCGGGGCACTGAAGCTTTCTTT

size: NA
V: TRBV5-5
D: NA
J: TRBJ2-5
CDR3: CASSFWPIQETQYF
DNA: TGTGCCAGCAGCTTCTGGCCAATCCAAGAGACCCAGTACTTC

size: NA
V: TRBV5-1
D: NA
J: TRBJ1-1
CDR3: CASSLYSPHLNTEAFF
DNA: TGCGCCAGCAGCTTATACAGCCCCCACCTGAACACTGAAGCTTTCTTT

size: once
V: TRBV7-9
D: TRBD1
J: TRBJ2-2
CDR3: CASRYEGAIGELFF
DNA: TGTGCCAGCAGATACGAGGGGGCGATCGGGGAGCTGTTTTTT

size: NA
V: TRBV7-3
D: NA
J: TRBJ1-5
CDR3: CASSFSGQRCNQPQHF
DNA: TGTGCCAGCAGTTTCAGTGGGCAGAGGTGCAATCAGCCCCAGCATTTT

size: NA
V: TRBV5-1
D: NA
J: TRBJ2-1
CDR3: CASSVGAVNEQFF
DNA: TGCGCCAGCAGCGTGGGCGCGGTCAATGAGCAGTTCTTC

size: many
V: TRBV20-1
D: NA
J: TRBJ2-1
CDR3: CSASEFTGRSYNEQFF
DNA: TGCAGTGCTAGCGAATTCACCGGGCGCTCCTACAATGAGCAGTTCTTC

size: many
V: TRBV13
D: NA
J: TRBJ2-1
CDR3: CASRVGRTLSYNEQFF
DNA: TGTGCCAGCAGAGTGGGGCGGACACTCTCCTACAATGAGCAGTTCTTC

size: NA
V: TRBV20-1
D: NA
J: TRBJ2-7
CDR3: CSVVQGHEQYF
DNA: TGCAGTGTAGTACAGGGACACGAGCAGTACTTC

size: few
V: TRBV27
D: TRBD1
J: TRBJ1-2
CDR3: CASSVDRGQEGYTF
DNA: TGTGCCAGCAGTGTCGACAGGGGGCAGGAAGGCTACACCTTC

size: many
V: TRBV3-1
D: NA
J: TRBJ2-5
CDR3: CASGGDIQETQYF
DNA: TGTGCCAGCGGGGGGGACATCCAAGAGACCCAGTACTTC

size: NA
V: TRBV6-6
D: TRBD1
J: TRBJ2-3
CDR3: CASSDMRTGSTDTQYF
DNA: TGTGCCAGCAGTGATATGAGGACAGGGAGCACAGATACGCAGTATTTT

size: NA
V: TRBV20-1
D: TRBD2
J: TRBJ2-5
CDR3: CSARTAGLAGGPMQETQYF
DNA: TGCAGTGCTCGAACCGCGGGACTAGCGGGGGGACCGATGCAAGAGACCCAGTACTTC

size: once
V: TRBV29-1
D: TRBD2
J: TRBJ2-1
CDR3: CSVEPLADNEQFF
DNA: TGCAGCGTTGAACCACTAGCGGACAATGAGCAGTTCTTC

size: NA
V: TRBV7-9
D: NA
J: TRBJ2-5
CDR3: CASSQGPYLQETQYF
DNA: TGTGCCAGCAGCCAAGGACCCTATCTACAAGAGACCCAGTACTTC

size: many
V: TRBV30
D: TRBD1
J: TRBJ1-2
CDR3: CARDRGGYTF
DNA: TGTGCCCGCGACAGGGGTGGCTACACCTTC

size: many
V: TRBV10-3
D: NA
J: TRBJ1-1
CDR3: CAISGTGGNTEAFF
DNA: TGTGCCATCAGTGGGACTGGCGGGAACACTGAAGCTTTCTTT

size: NA
V: TRBV10-3
D: TRBD1
J: TRBJ2-7
CDR3: CATRTGDEQYF
DNA: TGTGCCACCCGAACAGGGGACGAGCAGTACTTC

size: many
V: TRBV10-3
D: NA
J: TRBJ2-3
CDR3: CAIWGRGDTQYF
DNA: TGTGCCATCTGGGGCCGGGGAGATACGCAGTATTTT

size: few
V: TRBV4-1
D: NA
J: TRBJ1-2
CDR3: CASSPTPSRVSSNYGYTF
DNA: TGCGCCAGCAGCCCAACCCCGTCAAGGGTCAGCTCTAACTATGGCTACACCTTC

size: many
V: TRBV3-1
D: NA
J: TRBJ2-1
CDR3: CASSPRIGSVYNEQFF
DNA: TGTGCCAGCAGCCCGCGTATCGGGTCAGTCTACAATGAGCAGTTCTTC

size: many
V: TRBV7-9
D: TRBD1
J: TRBJ2-7
CDR3: CASSLAPTGGSYEQYF
DNA: TGTGCCAGCAGCTTAGCCCCTACAGGGGGATCCTACGAGCAGTACTTC

size: NA
V: TRBV5-1
D: TRBD1
J: TRBJ2-2
CDR3: CASSLTGTGFGELFF
DNA: TGCGCCAGCAGCTTGACCGGGACAGGGTTCGGGGAGCTGTTTTTT

size: NA
V: TRBV5-1
D: NA
J: TRBJ1-6
CDR3: CASSLPGDDSPLHF
DNA: TGCGCCAGCAGCTTGCCAGGGGATGATTCACCCCTCCACTTT

size: NA
V: TRBV5-5
D: NA
J: TRBJ2-3
CDR3: CASSEVTIRTDTQYF
DNA: TGTGCCAGCAGTGAAGTCACGATCCGCACAGATACGCAGTATTTT

size: NA
V: TRBV5-1
D: NA
J: TRBJ1-1
CDR3: CASTLTAGMNTEAFF
DNA: TGCGCCAGCACCTTAACAGCGGGGATGAACACTGAAGCTTTCTTT

size: once
V: TRBV4-1
D: NA
J: TRBJ2-7
CDR3: CASSQPGPLYNEQYF
DNA: TGCGCCAGCAGCCAACCGGGGCCCCTCTACAATGAGCAGTACTTC

size: many
V: TRBV7-3
D: TRBD2
J: TRBJ2-1
CDR3: CASSFLSSATSGRPASYNEQFF
DNA: TGTGCCAGCAGCTTCCTGAGCTCAGCGACTAGCGGGAGACCCGCAAGCTACAATGAGCAGTTCTTC

size: NA
V: TRBV4-3
D: TRBD2
J: TRBJ2-1
CDR3: CASSQEASGKYNEQFF
DNA: TGCGCCAGCAGCCAAGAGGCTAGCGGGAAATACAATGAGCAGTTCTTC

size: few
V: TRBV7-2
D: NA
J: TRBJ2-3
CDR3: CASSPLTGFTDTQYF
DNA: TGTGCCAGCAGCCCCCTAACGGGATTCACAGATACGCAGTATTTT

size: NA
V: TRBV20-1
D: NA
J: TRBJ1-2
CDR3: CSAQRMPGPNYGYTF
DNA: TGCTCCGCCCAGAGGATGCCCGGTCCCAACTATGGCTACACCTTC

size: few
V: TRBV6-1
D: TRBD1
J: TRBJ1-1
CDR3: CASSSRPQGTEAFF
DNA: TGTGCCAGCAGCTCTAGACCACAGGGGACTGAAGCTTTCTTT

size: many
V: TRBV20-1
D: NA
J: TRBJ2-5
CDR3: CSAREETQYF
DNA: TGCAGTGCTCGTGAAGAGACCCAGTACTTC

size: many
V: TRBV29-1
D: NA
J: TRBJ2-1
CDR3: CSVRSPRAAEQFF
DNA: TGCAGCGTGAGGTCCCCCAGGGCAGCAGAGCAGTTCTTC

size: many
V: TRBV6-6
D: TRBD1
J: TRBJ2-7
CDR3: CASSYSGGTEQYF
DNA: TGTGCCAGCAGTTATTCAGGGGGTACGGAGCAGTACTTC

size: NA
V: TRBV9
D: TRBD2
J: TRBJ2-3
CDR3: CASSSGGLNTDTQYF
DNA: TGTGCCAGCAGTTCGGGGGGGCTAAACACAGATACGCAGTATTTT

size: NA
V: TRBV29-1
D: TRBD1
J: TRBJ2-6
CDR3: CSVSRGQSGANVLTF
DNA: TGCAGCGTTTCCAGGGGGCAGTCTGGGGCCAACGTCCTGACTTTC

size: once
V: TRBV6-5
D: TRBD2
J: TRBJ2-7
CDR3: CASRSSGTYEQYF
DNA: TGTGCCAGCAGGTCTAGCGGTACCTACGAGCAGTACTTC

size: many
V: TRBV7-2
D: TRBD2
J: TRBJ2-5
CDR3: CASSVGLADVQYF
DNA: TGTGCCAGCAGCGTCGGACTAGCGGATGTGCAGTACTTC

size: many
V: TRBV6-5
D: TRBD2
J: TRBJ2-3
CDR3: CASSYASGSGADTQYF
DNA: TGTGCCAGCAGTTACGCAAGCGGGAGCGGCGCTGATACGCAGTATTTT

size: NA
V: TRBV7-2
D: TRBD2
J: TRBJ2-5
CDR3: CASSVLAGDQETQYF
DNA: TGTGCCAGCAGCGTACTAGCGGGGGATCAAGAGACCCAGTACTTC